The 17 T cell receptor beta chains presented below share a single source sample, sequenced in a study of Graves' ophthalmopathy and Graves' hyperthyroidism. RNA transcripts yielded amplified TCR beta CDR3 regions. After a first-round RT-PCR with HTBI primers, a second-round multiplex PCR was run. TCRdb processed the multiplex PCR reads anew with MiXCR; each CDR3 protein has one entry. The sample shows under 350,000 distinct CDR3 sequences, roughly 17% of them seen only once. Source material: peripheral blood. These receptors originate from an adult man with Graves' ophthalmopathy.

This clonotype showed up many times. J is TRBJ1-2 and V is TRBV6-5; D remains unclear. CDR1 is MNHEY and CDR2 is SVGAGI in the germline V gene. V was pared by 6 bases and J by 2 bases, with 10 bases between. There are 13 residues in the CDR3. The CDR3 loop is CASRPGGNYGYTF. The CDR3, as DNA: TGTGCCAGCAGGCCCGGCGGCAACTATGGCTACACCTTC.

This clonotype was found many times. The CDR3 DNA sequence: TGTGCCAGCAGTTTATCGGGTGCAAACGAGCAGTACTTC. Translated: CASSLSGANEQYF. The gene calls are TRBV28 and TRBJ2-7; D ambiguous. From germline, CDR1 is MDHEN and CDR2 SYDVKM. The CDR3 consists of 13 residues. Trimming cost V 1 base and J 5 bases, with 9 bases left between them.

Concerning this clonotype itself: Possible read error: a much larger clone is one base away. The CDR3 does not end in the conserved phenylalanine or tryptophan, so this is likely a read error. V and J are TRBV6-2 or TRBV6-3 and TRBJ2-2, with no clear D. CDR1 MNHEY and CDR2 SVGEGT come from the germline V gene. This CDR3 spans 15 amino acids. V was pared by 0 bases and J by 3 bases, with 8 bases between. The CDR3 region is CASSYSSGDTGELFL. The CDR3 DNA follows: TGTGCCAGCAGTTACTCGTCCGGAGACACCGGGGAGCTGTTTCTT.

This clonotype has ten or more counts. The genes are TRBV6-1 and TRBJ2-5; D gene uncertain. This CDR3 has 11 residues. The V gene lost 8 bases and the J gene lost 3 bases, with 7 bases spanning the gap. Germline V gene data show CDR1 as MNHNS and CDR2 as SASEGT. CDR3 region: CASAKEETQYF. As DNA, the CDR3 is TGTGCCAGCGCCAAGGAAGAGACCCAGTACTTC.

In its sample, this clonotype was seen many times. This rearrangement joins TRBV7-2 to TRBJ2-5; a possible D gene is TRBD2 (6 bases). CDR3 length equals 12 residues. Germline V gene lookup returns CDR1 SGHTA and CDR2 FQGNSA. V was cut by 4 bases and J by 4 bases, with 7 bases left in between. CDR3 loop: CASSWGVETQYF. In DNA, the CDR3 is TGTGCCAGCAGCTGGGGGGTAGAGACCCAGTACTTC.

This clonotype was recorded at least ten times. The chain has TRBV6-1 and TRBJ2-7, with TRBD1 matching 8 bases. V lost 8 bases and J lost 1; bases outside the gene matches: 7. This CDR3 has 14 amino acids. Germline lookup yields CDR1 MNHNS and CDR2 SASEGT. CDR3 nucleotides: TGTGCCAGCCGCAACAGGGGGGAATCCTACGAGCAGTACTTC. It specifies CASRNRGESYEQYF.

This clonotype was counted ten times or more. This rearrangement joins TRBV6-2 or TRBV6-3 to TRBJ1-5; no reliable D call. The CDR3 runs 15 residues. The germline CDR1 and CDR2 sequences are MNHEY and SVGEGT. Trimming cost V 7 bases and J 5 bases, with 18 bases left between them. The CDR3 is CASTPHYEEDQPQHF. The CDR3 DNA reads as TGTGCCAGCACTCCACATTACGAAGAGGATCAGCCCCAGCATTTT.

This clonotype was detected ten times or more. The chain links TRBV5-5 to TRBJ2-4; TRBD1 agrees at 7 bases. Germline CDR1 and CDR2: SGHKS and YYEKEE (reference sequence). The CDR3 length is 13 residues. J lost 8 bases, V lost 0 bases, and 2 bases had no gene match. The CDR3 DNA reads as TGTGCCAGCAGCTTGGGACAGGGAGACATTCAGTACTTC. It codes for CASSLGQGDIQYF.

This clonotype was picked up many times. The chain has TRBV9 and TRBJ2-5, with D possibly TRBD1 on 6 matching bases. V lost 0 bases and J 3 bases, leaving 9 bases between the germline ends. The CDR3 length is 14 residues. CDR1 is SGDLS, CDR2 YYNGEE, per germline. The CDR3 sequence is CASSVGDNKETQYF. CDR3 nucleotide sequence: TGTGCCAGCAGCGTAGGGGACAACAAAGAGACCCAGTACTTC. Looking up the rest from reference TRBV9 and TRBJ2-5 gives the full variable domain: DSGVTQTPKHLITATGQRVTLRCSPRSGDLSVYWYQQSLDQGLQFLIQYYNGEERAKGNILERFSAQQFPDLHSELNLSSLELGDSALYFCASSVGDNKETQYFGPGTRLLVL.

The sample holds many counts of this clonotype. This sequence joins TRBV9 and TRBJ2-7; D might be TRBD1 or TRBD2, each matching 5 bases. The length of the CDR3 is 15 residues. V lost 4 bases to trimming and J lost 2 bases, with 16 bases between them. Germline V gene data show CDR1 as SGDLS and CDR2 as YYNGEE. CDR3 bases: TGTGCCAGCAGCAGCGGTGACAGCGCAACCTACGAGCAGTACTTC. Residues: CASSSGDSATYEQYF.

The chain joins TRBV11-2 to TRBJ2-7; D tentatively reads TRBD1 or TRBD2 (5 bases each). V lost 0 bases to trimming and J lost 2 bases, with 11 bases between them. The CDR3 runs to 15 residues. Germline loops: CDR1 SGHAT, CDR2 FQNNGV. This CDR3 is CASSLDGTGPYEQYF. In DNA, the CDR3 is TGTGCCAGCAGCTTAGATGGGACGGGCCCCTACGAGCAGTACTTC.

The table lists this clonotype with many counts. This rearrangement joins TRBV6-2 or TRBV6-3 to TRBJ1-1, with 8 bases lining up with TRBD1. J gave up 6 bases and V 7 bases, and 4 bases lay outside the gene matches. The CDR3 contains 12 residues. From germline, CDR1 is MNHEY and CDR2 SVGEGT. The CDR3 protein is CASTDREPEAFF. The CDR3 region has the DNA TGTGCCAGCACGGACAGGGAGCCTGAAGCTTTCTTT.

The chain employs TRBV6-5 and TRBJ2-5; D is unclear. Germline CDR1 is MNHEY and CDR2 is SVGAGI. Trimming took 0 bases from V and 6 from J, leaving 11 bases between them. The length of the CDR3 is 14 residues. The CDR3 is CASSYSVLEKTQYF. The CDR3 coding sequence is TGTGCCAGCAGTTACTCGGTCCTCGAGAAGACCCAGTACTTC.

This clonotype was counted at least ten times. The CDR3, as DNA: TGTGCCAGCAGCGTAGTAGCGATTACAGAGACCCAGTACTTC. It encodes CASSVVAITETQYF. The chain couples TRBV9 to TRBJ2-5; TRBD2 is a possible D gene (5 bases). Trimming left V 0 bases short and J 4 bases short, with 10 bases between. This CDR3 spans 14 amino acids. Looked up from germline, CDR1 is SGDLS and CDR2 is YYNGEE.

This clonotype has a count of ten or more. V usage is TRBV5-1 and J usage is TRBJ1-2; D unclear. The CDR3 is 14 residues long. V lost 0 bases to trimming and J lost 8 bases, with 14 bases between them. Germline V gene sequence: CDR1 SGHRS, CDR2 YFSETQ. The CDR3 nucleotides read TGCGCCAGCAGCTTGGCCCGGAGCCCTCAAGGCTACACCTTC. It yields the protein CASSLARSPQGYTF.

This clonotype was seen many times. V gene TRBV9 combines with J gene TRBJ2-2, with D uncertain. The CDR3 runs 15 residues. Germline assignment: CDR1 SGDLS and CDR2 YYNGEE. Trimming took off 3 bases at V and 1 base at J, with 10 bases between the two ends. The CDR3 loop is CASSAHGENTGELFF. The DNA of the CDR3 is TGTGCCAGCAGCGCCCACGGCGAGAACACCGGGGAGCTGTTTTTT.

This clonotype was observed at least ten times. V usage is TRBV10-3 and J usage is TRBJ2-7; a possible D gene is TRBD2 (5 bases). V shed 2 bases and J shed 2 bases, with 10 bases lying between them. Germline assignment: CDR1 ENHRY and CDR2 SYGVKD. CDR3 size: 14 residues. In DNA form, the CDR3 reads TGTGCCATCAGTGAGCCGGACGGGACCTACGAGCAGTACTTC. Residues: CAISEPDGTYEQYF.